The source of this T cell receptor beta chain is a study of shared clonotypes between healthy human individuals. Profiling relied on immunoSEQ multiplex PCR, and the TCRdb table lists in-frame clones only, not all of them. This sample yields 550,000 to 800,000 clones, of which about 74% are seen a single time; 1.5% to 2% belongs to the top ten. V dropped 2 bases and J dropped 0 bases, with 11 bases sitting between them. The V gene's germline CDR1 is SGHRS and CDR2 YFSETQ. The CDR3 is 16 amino acids. Specimen: memory CD4+ T cells sorted from blood. Subset denoted: CD45RA-negative fraction. This chain uses TRBV5-1 with TRBJ2-2; D is undetermined. This receptor was taken from a young woman in good health. Here the CDR3 DNA reads TGCGCCAGCAGCTTATCGGTCCAGGCGAACACCGGGGAGCTGTTTTTT. Its protein product is CASSLSVQANTGELFF.